This T cell receptor (beta chain) was observed in a study of blood T cell repertoires in COVID-19. Study as a whole: Some COVID-19 samples were acute and others convalescent; all came from the United States, Italy and Spain.

The data were produced by immunoSEQ multiplex PCR, yet TCRdb's version contains in-frame clones alone and is incomplete. The profile shows approximately 530,000 clones, around nine tenths of them singletons. This CDR3 contains 14 residues. Germline assignment: CDR1 MNHEY and CDR2 SVGAGI. Trimming removed 4 bases from V and 7 bases from J, with 14 bases in between. The chain has TRBV6-5 and TRBJ1-5, with a weak D call TRBD1 (5 bases). The sample taken for sequencing was peripheral blood. The sequence was collected from a woman aged 50 to 60 with COVID-19, enrolled during active disease. As DNA, the CDR3 is TGTGCCAGCAGTTTATATTACGGGGGGCAGCCCCAGCATTTT. It yields the protein CASSLYYGGQPQHF.